The present TCR beta chain was sequenced within a study of blood T cell repertoires in COVID-19. Between the trimmed V and J ends, which lost 2 bases and 0 bases, there was a span of 9 bases. CDR1 and CDR2 from the germline V gene are SGHRS and YFSETQ. The CDR3 is made up of 15 amino acids. Clones were read by immunoSEQ multiplex PCR, and TCRdb kept only the in-frame ones, dropping some. The sample holds about 250,000 clones; about nine tenths are singletons and the top ten take around 1.8%. The origin of this receptor is a man aged 35 to 55 who had recovered from COVID-19. The rearrangement uses TRBV5-1 and TRBJ2-1; weak D call: TRBD2 (5 bases). The material sequenced was PBMCs or T cells enriched from blood (not recorded which). The CDR3 nucleotides are TGCGCCAGCAGCTTAAGAGCGGACTCCTACAATGAGCAGTTCTTC. Its translation: CASSLRADSYNEQFF.